The rows below give T cell receptor beta chains drawn from one sample of a study of shared clonotypes between healthy human individuals. The method was immunoSEQ multiplex PCR; TCRdb's version includes in-frame clones alone and lacks a portion of them. Of around 2.5 million clones listed, roughly 93% are singletons. Material: naive CD4+ T cells from PBMCs. Receptors originate from a man younger than 30 in good health. Some clones in this sample may be carry-over from other donors' samples. Both conserved end residues are part of each CDR3. The order of the fields is V gene, D gene, clone size, CDR3 length, J gene, CDR3 protein, CDR3 DNA. A D gene is named only where the DNA matches it firmly. Clone size is not always given. Where it is, it says once, few, many or a class for expanded clones.

TRBV5-1	-	-	15	TRBJ2-1	CASSLIAETYNEQFF	TGCGCCAGCAGCTTGATAGCGGAGACCTACAATGAGCAGTTCTTC
TRBV28	-	-	18	TRBJ2-3	CASSLWGVRDLSTDTQYF	TGTGCCAGCAGTTTATGGGGGGTAAGGGACCTAAGCACAGATACGCAGTATTTT
TRBV5-1	-	-	16	TRBJ2-5	CASSLADRATQETQYF	TGCGCCAGCAGCTTGGCGGATCGGGCGACCCAAGAGACCCAGTACTTC
TRBV18	TRBD1	once	15	TRBJ1-2	CASSPSGQGIYGYTF	TGTGCCAGCTCACCGTCGGGACAGGGGATCTATGGCTACACCTTC
TRBV4-1	-	-	13	TRBJ1-1	CASRLGLNTEAFF	TGCGCCAGCAGACTCGGTCTGAACACTGAAGCTTTCTTT
TRBV4-1	TRBD1	-	16	TRBJ1-3	CASSQSAGGTGNTIYF	TGCGCCAGCAGCCAATCGGCAGGGGGTACTGGAAACACCATATATTTT
TRBV6-5	-	-	14	TRBJ1-6	CASSRDYRNSPLHF	TGTGCCAGCAGTAGGGACTATCGAAATTCACCCCTCCACTTT
TRBV5-1	TRBD1	-	14	TRBJ1-4	CASRGQGNNEKLFF	TGCGCCAGCAGGGGACAGGGAAATAATGAAAAACTGTTTTTT
TRBV5-5	-	-	12	TRBJ2-2	CASRPNTGELFF	TGTGCCAGCAGACCTAACACCGGGGAGCTGTTTTTT
TRBV28	TRBD2	-	16	TRBJ2-5	CASETLPGGKEETQYF	TGTGCCAGCGAGACTCTCCCGGGGGGGAAGGAAGAGACCCAGTACTTC
TRBV6-1	-	-	15	TRBJ1-1	CASSEGGWLNTEAFF	TGTGCCAGCAGTGAAGGAGGGTGGCTAAACACTGAAGCTTTCTTT